This TCR beta chain was observed in a study of cytomegalovirus exposure and HLA in healthy donors. Findings of the study overall: Upon later analysis, TCR association rates were observed to vary by HLA locus, being highest for DRB1 and lowest for HLA-C.

Of note for this clone: Its antigen is undetermined.

Primers: 60 Vbeta forward and 13 Jbeta reverse. Produced via immunoSEQ multiplex PCR; TCRdb's table is partial and in-frame only. The sample records around 200,000 clones, over 70% being singletons. CDR3 length: 15 residues. Per germline, CDR1 SNHLY and CDR2 FYNNEI. The V segment lost 9 bases and the J segment 3 bases; nucleotides outside the gene matches: 14. Material: PBMCs. The gene calls are TRBV2 and TRBJ2-7; TRBD1 matches at 7 bases. The sequence came from a middle-aged man in good health and CMV-seronegative. CDR3 region: CASESDRVGFYEQYF. The CDR3, as DNA: TGTGCCAGTGAATCAGACAGGGTTGGTTTCTACGAGCAGTACTTC.